This T cell receptor (beta chain) was identified during a study of CD8 T cells in Susac syndrome. The RNA input was about 0.5 to 1 ug, and it was reverse transcribed with random hexamers. MiXCR was run by TCRdb on the immunoSEQ multiplex PCR reads, yielding one entry per CDR3 protein. Of approximately 71,000 distinct CDR3 sequences in the sample, 96% were seen once. Sequencing used CD4+ T cells from PBMCs. The receptor comes from a human donor with multiple sclerosis.

The CDR3 DNA reads as TGCAGTGCTCCCCCCGGGGCCTCCCAAGAGACCCAGTACTTC. Amino acid sequence: CSAPPGASQETQYF. The gene calls are TRBV20-1 and TRBJ2-5; the D call may be TRBD1 or TRBD2 (5 bases each). Trimming pared 5 bases from V and 1 base from J, leaving 14 bases between. The CDR3 extends over 14 amino acids. Germline V gene lookup returns CDR1 DFQATT and CDR2 SNEGSKA (reference sequence).